This TCR beta chain was documented in a study of control samples from healthy donors and cancer patients. The table came from immunoSEQ multiplex PCR; TCRdb's copy has only in-frame clones and leaves some out. The data show about 77,000 clones, around 92% seen once. V trimming: 2 bases; J trimming: 5 bases; junction bases outside the gene matches: 6. Germline loops: CDR1 MNHEY, CDR2 SVGEGT. The CDR3 extends over 15 amino acids. The specimen sequenced was blood. The chain combines TRBV6-2 or TRBV6-3 with TRBJ1-1; the match to TRBD1 covers 9 bases. The receptor was isolated from a woman aged 55-75 years in good health. CDR3 in DNA: TGTGCCAGCAGTTACCAACAGGGGGCCGGGACTGAAGCTTTCTTT. Translating it yields CASSYQQGAGTEAFF.